This is a list of T cell receptor beta chains from one sample in a study of glioma-infiltrating T cells after dendritic cell vaccination. Method: immunoSEQ multiplex PCR; TCRdb's copy keeps in-frame clones and lacks some. The table shows tens of thousands of clones, with 70% to 90% occurring only once. The sample here was blood, taken before dendritic cell vaccination. These receptors all stem from a human donor with glioblastoma. CDR3s include the opening cysteine and the closing phenylalanine or tryptophan. D genes are given only for firm matches. Clone sizes are given selectively: once, few, many, or a class where the clone is expanded.

v_gene	d_gene	abundance	j_gene	CDR3nt	CDR3aa
TRBV2	TRBD1	.	TRBJ2-5	TGTGCCAGCAGTGCGAACCTTGGGGACAAGGGGGCAGAGACCCAGTACTTC	CASSANLGDKGAETQYF
TRBV11-1	.	.	TRBJ2-3	TGTGCCAGCAGCCCCCCCTCGGAGCGCACAGATACGCAGTATTTT	CASSPPSERTDTQYF
TRBV2	TRBD2	.	TRBJ2-5	TGTGCCAGCAACGGACTAGCGGGGGTGACGCAAGAGACCCAGTACTTC	CASNGLAGVTQETQYF
TRBV7-8	.	.	TRBJ2-1	TGTGCCAGCAGCTTAAGGCGAGGGCTGAACTACAATGAGCAGTTCTTC	CASSLRRGLNYNEQFF
TRBV19	.	.	TRBJ2-7	TGTGCCAGTTTGGACAGCCTCTCCTACGAGCAGTACTTC	CASLDSLSYEQYF
TRBV19	.	.	TRBJ1-1	TGTGCCAGTACATTGACAGCCCCGAACACTGAAGCTTTCTTT	CASTLTAPNTEAFF
TRBV5-1	TRBD1	.	TRBJ2-5	TGCGCCAGCAGCTTGGAGGGCAGGGGGGAGACCCAGTACTTC	CASSLEGRGETQYF
TRBV30	TRBD1	once	TRBJ1-6	TGTGCCTGGAGTTCACTCGGACAGGGATATTCACCCCTCCACTTT	CAWSSLGQGYSPLHF
TRBV5-1	TRBD2	.	TRBJ2-1	TGCGCCAGCAGCGTATCTAGCGGGAGCGGCAATGAGCAGTTCTTC	CASSVSSGSGNEQFF
TRBV11-2	.	.	TRBJ2-2	TGTGCCAGCAGCTCAAAACTTAGCGGTACCGGGGAGCTGTTTTTT	CASSSKLSGTGELFF
TRBV4-1	TRBD2	.	TRBJ2-1	TGCGCCAGCAGCCAAGGACTAGCGTACAATGAGCAGTTCTTC	CASSQGLAYNEQFF
TRBV6-1	TRBD1	.	TRBJ1-5	TGTGCCAGCAGTGCAGGGGGACAGTCCAATCAGCCCCAGCATTTT	CASSAGGQSNQPQHF
TRBV19	.	.	TRBJ2-4	TGTGCCAGTCGTACAGGAGGGCCGGGGGCCAAAAACATTCAGTACTTC	CASRTGGPGAKNIQYF
TRBV10-3	TRBD1	.	TRBJ1-3	TGTGCCATCAGTGTGCAGGGGGCCTCTGGAAACACCATATATTTT	CAISVQGASGNTIYF
TRBV5-1	TRBD1	.	TRBJ2-5	TGCGCCAGCAGCTTGGCCACGACAGGGGGGGAGACCCAGTACTTC	CASSLATTGGETQYF
TRBV18	TRBD1	.	TRBJ2-7	TGTGCCAGCTCACCAATACAGGATAGGGGGCCTGACGAGCAGTACTTC	CASSPIQDRGPDEQYF
TRBV2	TRBD2	few	TRBJ2-2	TGTGCCAGGAGGGGGGGACTAGGGGGGGGACTTAACACCGGGGAGCTGTTTTTT	CARRGGLGGGLNTGELFF
TRBV6-1	.	few	TRBJ2-7	TGTGCCAGCAGTAACCTGTTCAGCTACGAGCAGTACTTC	CASSNLFSYEQYF
TRBV5-4	TRBD1	.	TRBJ1-2	TGTGCCAGCAGCTTGGACGGGACAGGCTATGGCTACACCTTC	CASSLDGTGYGYTF
TRBV6-1	.	once	TRBJ1-6	TGTGCCAGCAGTGCCCGGTTCGGTTCACCCCTCCACTTT	CASSARFGSPLHF
TRBV9	.	.	TRBJ1-6	TGTGCCAGCAGCCCACAGGGTTCCTCGCAGAATTCACCCCTCCACTTT	CASSPQGSSQNSPLHF
TRBV7-3	TRBD1	.	TRBJ1-2	TGTGCCAGCAGCTCGGACAGGGGAGGGAACTATGGCTACACCTTC	CASSSDRGGNYGYTF
TRBV5-1	TRBD2	.	TRBJ2-5	TGCGCCAGCAGCTGGAGCGGGGGGGCCACAGAGACCCAGTACTTC	CASSWSGGATETQYF
TRBV10-3	TRBD1	few	TRBJ2-7	TGTGCCATCAGGCCCGGACAGGGGGACTACGAGCAGTACTTC	CAIRPGQGDYEQYF
TRBV6-5	TRBD1	.	TRBJ1-3	TGTGCCAGCCGGAGACAGGGGGGAAACACCATATATTTT	CASRRQGGNTIYF
TRBV7-9	TRBD1	.	TRBJ2-1	TGTGCCAGCAGCCACACGGGACAGGGTGTAAAGGAGCAGTTCTTC	CASSHTGQGVKEQFF